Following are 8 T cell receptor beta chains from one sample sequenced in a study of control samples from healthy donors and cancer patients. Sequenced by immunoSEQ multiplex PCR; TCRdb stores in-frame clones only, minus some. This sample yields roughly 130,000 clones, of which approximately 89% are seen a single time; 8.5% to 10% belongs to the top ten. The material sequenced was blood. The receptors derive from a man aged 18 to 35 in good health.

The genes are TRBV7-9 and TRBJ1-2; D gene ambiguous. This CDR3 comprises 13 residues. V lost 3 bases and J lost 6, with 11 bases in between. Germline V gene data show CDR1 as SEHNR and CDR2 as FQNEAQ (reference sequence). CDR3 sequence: CASSFLVYDGYTF. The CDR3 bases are TGTGCCAGCAGCTTCCTGGTTTATGATGGCTACACCTTC.

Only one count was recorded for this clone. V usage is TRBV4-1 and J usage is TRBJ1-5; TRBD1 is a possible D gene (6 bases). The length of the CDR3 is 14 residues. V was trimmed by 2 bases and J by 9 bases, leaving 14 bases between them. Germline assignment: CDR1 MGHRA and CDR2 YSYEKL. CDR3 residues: CASSQYWGRRPQHF. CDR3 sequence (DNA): TGCGCCAGCAGCCAATATTGGGGGCGTCGGCCCCAGCATTTT.

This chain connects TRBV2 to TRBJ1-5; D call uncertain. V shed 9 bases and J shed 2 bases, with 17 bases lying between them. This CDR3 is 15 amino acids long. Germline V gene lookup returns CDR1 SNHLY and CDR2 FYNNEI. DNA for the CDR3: TGTGCCAGTGAGGCATCATGGAGTGGCAATCAGCCCCAGCATTTT. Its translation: CASEASWSGNQPQHF. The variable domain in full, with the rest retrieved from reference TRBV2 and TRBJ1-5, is EPEVTQTPSHQVTQMGQEVILRCVPISNHLYFYWYRQILGQKVEFLVSFYNNEISEKSEIFDDQFSVERPDGSNFTLKIRSTKLEDSAMYFCASEASWSGNQPQHFGDGTRLSIL.

As DNA, the CDR3 is TGCGCCAGCAAGGCCGGGAATAATTCACCCCTCCACTTT. As protein: CASKAGNNSPLHF. The chain joins TRBV5-1 to TRBJ1-6; D is uncertain. The germline gives CDR1 SGHRS, CDR2 YFSETQ. The CDR3 contains 13 residues. The V gene lost 6 bases and the J gene lost 5 bases, with 9 bases spanning the gap.

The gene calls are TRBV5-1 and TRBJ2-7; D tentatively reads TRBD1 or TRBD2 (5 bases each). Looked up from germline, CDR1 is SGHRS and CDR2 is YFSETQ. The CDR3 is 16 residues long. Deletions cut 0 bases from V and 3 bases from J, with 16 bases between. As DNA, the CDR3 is TGCGCCAGCAGCTTGGAGGCCATGGGGACCAACTACGAGCAGTACTTC. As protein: CASSLEAMGTNYEQYF.

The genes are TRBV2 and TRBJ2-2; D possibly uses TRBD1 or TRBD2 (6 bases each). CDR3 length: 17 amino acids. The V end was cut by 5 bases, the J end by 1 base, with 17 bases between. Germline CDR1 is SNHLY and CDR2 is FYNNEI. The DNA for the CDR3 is TGTGCCAGCAGTAAGAACGGGGGCCCTTGGAACACCGGGGAGCTGTTTTTT. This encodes CASSKNGGPWNTGELFF.

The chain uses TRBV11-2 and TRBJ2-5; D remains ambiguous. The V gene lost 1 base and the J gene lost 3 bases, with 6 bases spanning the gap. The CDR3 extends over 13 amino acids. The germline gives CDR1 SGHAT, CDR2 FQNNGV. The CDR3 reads CASSLGLEETQYF. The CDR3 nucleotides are TGTGCCAGCAGCTTAGGGCTAGAAGAGACCCAGTACTTC.

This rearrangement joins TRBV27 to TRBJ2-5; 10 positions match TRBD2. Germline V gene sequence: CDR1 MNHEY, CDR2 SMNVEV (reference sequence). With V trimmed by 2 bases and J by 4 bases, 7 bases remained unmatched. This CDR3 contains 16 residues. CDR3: CASSLLGAGGRETQYF. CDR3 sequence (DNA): TGTGCCAGCAGTTTACTAGGAGCGGGGGGGCGAGAGACCCAGTACTTC.